One sample yielded the 28 T cell receptor beta chains listed below, sequenced in a study of graft-versus-host responses after intestinal transplantation. For these receptors, no antigen is known. Libraries were prepared by immunoSEQ multiplex PCR; TCRdb keeps only in-frame clonotypes and omits some of them. The table shows some 100,000 clones, with over 80% occurring only once. The source material was unstimulated CD8+ T cells sorted from spleen or lymph node cells, sampled before transplant. All receptors derive from a human donor who was the organ donor for an intestinal transplant.

The rearrangement joins TRBV30 to TRBJ1-1; no clear D. CDR3 length: 14 residues. Germline V gene data show CDR1 as GTSNPN and CDR2 as SVGIG (reference sequence). V was clipped by 3 bases and J by 0 bases, with 11 bases between them. The CDR3: CAWSVLNMNTEAFF. The CDR3 nucleotides are TGTGCCTGGAGCGTGCTAAATATGAACACTGAAGCTTTCTTT.

The V call is TRBV30, the J call TRBJ1-1; 7 nucleotides line up with TRBD1. The CDR3 contains 16 residues. V lost 5 bases, J lost 0 bases, and 12 bases stayed unmatched. Germline lookup yields CDR1 GTSNPN and CDR2 SVGIG (reference sequence). CDR3 amino acids: CAWHRGTDYMNTEAFF. The DNA of the CDR3 is TGTGCCTGGCATCGAGGGACAGATTACATGAACACTGAAGCTTTCTTT. Based on the CDR3 plus reference TRBV30 and TRBJ1-1, the full variable domain is SQTIHQWPATLVQPVGSPLSLECTVEGTSNPNLYWYRQAAGRGLQLLFYSVGIGQISSEVPQNLSASRPQDRQFILSSKKLLLSDSGFYLCAWHRGTDYMNTEAFFGQGTRLTVV.

The V and J genes are TRBV27 and TRBJ2-7; weak D call: TRBD2 (5 bases). This CDR3 spans 14 amino acids. Trimming removed 2 bases from V and 3 bases from J, with 11 bases in between. Germline V CDR1 and CDR2: MNHEY, SMNVEV (reference sequence). Here the CDR3 reads CASSLVGESYEQYF. In nucleotides, the CDR3 is TGTGCCAGCAGTTTAGTGGGAGAAAGCTACGAGCAGTACTTC.

This clone was seen a few times. The J gene is TRBJ2-7, the V gene TRBV6-6, with 7 positions matching TRBD2. This CDR3 has 16 residues. Germline lookup yields CDR1 MNHNY and CDR2 SVGAGI (reference sequence). V dropped 0 bases and J dropped 4; count of bases not matched to a gene: 9. CDR3: CASSYSNFAGAYEQYF. CDR3 bases: TGTGCCAGCAGTTACTCGAATTTCGCGGGAGCTTACGAGCAGTACTTC.

The CDR3 DNA is TGTGCCAGCAGCCAAGTACAGGGACCTCCTAAGACCTTC. Translation: CASSQVQGPPKTF. The V and J genes are TRBV11-3 and TRBJ1-2, with D possibly TRBD1 on 6 matching bases. With 5 bases removed from V and 14 bases from J, the gap between germline ends came to 21 bases. Looked up from germline, CDR1 is SGHNT and CDR2 is YENEEA. This CDR3 has 13 amino acids.

The chain carries TRBV19 and TRBJ1-3; D gene unclear. Germline loops: CDR1 LNHDA, CDR2 SQIVND (reference sequence). The CDR3 totals 13 residues. V lost 10 bases and J lost 0, with 10 bases in between. CDR3 sequence (DNA): TGTGCCACCAAGGACTTCTCTGGAAACACCATATATTTT. Protein: CATKDFSGNTIYF.

The gene calls are TRBV28 and TRBJ2-7; the D is unclear. Germline V gene data show CDR1 as MDHEN and CDR2 as SYDVKM. CDR3 size: 14 residues. V dropped 2 bases and J dropped 1 base, with 9 bases sitting between them. The DNA for the CDR3 is TGTGCCAGCAGTTTACATCTAGTTTCCTACGAGCAGTACTTC. It translates to CASSLHLVSYEQYF.

The V gene is TRBV19, the J gene TRBJ2-1, with 8 bases that match TRBD2. Per the germline V gene, CDR1 is LNHDA and CDR2 is SQIVND (reference sequence). The J segment lost 7 bases and the V segment lost 3 bases, leaving 8 bases of the junction unmatched. This CDR3 comprises 15 residues. The CDR3 DNA reads TGTGCCAGTAGTATCGTCGCGGGAGGTTTAAATGAGCAGTTCTTC. Translated, it gives CASSIVAGGLNEQFF.

The chain recombines TRBV27 with TRBJ2-7, with D possibly being TRBD2 (6 bases). Germline V gene data show CDR1 as MNHEY and CDR2 as SMNVEV (reference sequence). Trimming left V 3 bases short and J 4 bases short, with 13 bases between. This CDR3 has 14 amino acids. This chain's CDR3 is CASSFGVGGYEQYF. The CDR3 nucleotides are TGTGCCAGCAGTTTTGGGGTTGGGGGGTACGAGCAGTACTTC.

The V call is TRBV7-6, the J call TRBJ2-1, with 9 bases lining up with TRBD2. The CDR3 runs 15 residues. J gave up 14 bases and V 3 bases, and 14 bases lay outside the gene matches. Germline V gene lookup returns CDR1 SGHVS and CDR2 FNYEAQ. The CDR3 DNA is TGTGCCAGCAGCTTTTATCCGAGCGGGGGGCGGGTAAAGTTCTTC. As protein: CASSFYPSGGRVKFF.

The rearrangement joins TRBV7-9 to TRBJ2-7; 9 bases agree with TRBD2. Trimming at V came to 1 base and at J to 1 base, leaving 11 bases not matched to a gene. The CDR3 covers 18 residues. Germline CDR1 reads SEHNR; CDR2 reads FQNEAQ (reference sequence). The CDR3 sequence: CASSLVTTAGGPSYEQYF. CDR3 DNA: TGTGCCAGCAGCTTAGTTACTACTGCGGGGGGGCCTTCCTACGAGCAGTACTTC.

The chain employs TRBV7-9 and TRBJ2-1; D gene ambiguous. Germline V CDR1 and CDR2: SEHNR, FQNEAQ (reference sequence). Trimming took off 8 bases at V and 6 bases at J, with 8 bases between the two ends. CDR3 length: 11 residues. CDR3 coding DNA: TGTGCCAGCGCGCCGGGCAATGAGCAGTTCTTC. It specifies CASAPGNEQFF.

This clone appeared a single time. The genes are TRBV19 and TRBJ2-3; 10 bases align to TRBD2. CDR3 length equals 16 residues. Germline trimming cut 3 bases from V and 5 bases from J; bases unmatched to any gene: 8. Germline CDR1 and CDR2: LNHDA and SQIVND (reference sequence). The CDR3 nucleotides are TGTGCCAGTAGTATGGGAGCGGGGGGGCCGGGAGATACGCAGTATTTT. It yields the protein CASSMGAGGPGDTQYF.

The chain joins TRBV14 to TRBJ2-5, with D unresolved. The tail of the sequence fits TRBJ2-7 better, so the J call may be wrong. CDR1 is SGHDN, CDR2 FVKESK, per germline. The CDR3 length is 15 residues. Here the CDR3 reads CASSQGQVLSYEQYF. The CDR3, as DNA: TGTGCCAGCAGCCAAGGTCAGGTTCTCTCCTACGAGCAGTACTTC.

The chain joins TRBV11-2 to TRBJ2-3, with 8 nucleotides matching TRBD2. V lost 1 base, J lost 6 bases, and 6 bases stayed unmatched. Germline loops: CDR1 SGHAT, CDR2 FQNNGV. This CDR3 is 15 amino acids long. The CDR3 region is CASSLAGRGGDTQYF. The CDR3 region has the DNA TGTGCCAGCAGCTTAGCCGGGAGGGGCGGGGATACGCAGTATTTT.

This rearrangement joins TRBV28 to TRBJ2-1, with 11 bases lining up with TRBD2. This CDR3 has 16 amino acids. The V gene end was trimmed by 5 bases and the J gene end by 5 bases; junction bases not matched to a gene: 8. The germline CDR1 and CDR2 sequences are MDHEN and SYDVKM. As DNA, the CDR3 is TGTGCCAGCAGTCCTATAGCGGGAGGGCCCCACAATGAGCAGTTCTTC. It specifies CASSPIAGGPHNEQFF.

The chain combines TRBV5-6 with TRBJ2-1; no clear D. Trimming pared 1 base from V and 8 bases from J, leaving 10 bases between. This CDR3 has 13 residues. Germline V gene data show CDR1 as SGHDT and CDR2 as YYEEEE. CDR3 sequence (DNA): TGTGCCAGCAGCTTGTCCCTCCGGTATGAGCAGTTCTTC. Amino acids: CASSLSLRYEQFF.

V and J are TRBV6-5 and TRBJ2-3; TRBD1 aligns across 7 bases. Germline loops: CDR1 MNHEY, CDR2 SVGAGI. The CDR3 is made up of 15 amino acids. V gave up 2 bases and J gave up 0 bases; unmatched junction bases: 2. DNA for the CDR3: TGTGCCAGCAGTTACGGGACAGCTAGCACAGATACGCAGTATTTT. It translates to CASSYGTASTDTQYF.

The rearrangement links TRBV30 to TRBJ2-6; a possible D gene is TRBD2 (7 bases). Trimming took off 0 bases at V and 3 bases at J, with 24 bases between the two ends. Germline CDR1 GTSNPN, CDR2 SVGIG (reference sequence). The CDR3 loop spans 20 amino acids. CDR3 DNA sequence: TGTGCCTGGAGTGTAGTCCCGTGGGCGGGGGCCAGCGATGGGGCCAACGTCCTGACTTTC. Protein product: CAWSVVPWAGASDGANVLTF.

V and J are TRBV27 and TRBJ1-2; no clear D. The CDR3 loop spans 14 amino acids. Germline CDR1 is MNHEY and CDR2 is SMNVEV (reference sequence). V lost 5 bases and J 2 bases, leaving 12 bases between the germline ends. DNA of the CDR3: TGTGCCAGCAGTCCAGCGGGGATGAACTATGGCTACACCTTC. Protein: CASSPAGMNYGYTF.

The V gene is TRBV6-5, the J gene TRBJ2-5; maybe TRBD1 (6 bases). The CDR3 spans 14 residues. Germline assignment: CDR1 MNHEY and CDR2 SVGAGI. V lost 4 bases and J lost 1, with 10 bases in between. CDR3 loop: CASSSWTVQETQYF. The CDR3 nucleotides are TGTGCCAGCAGTTCCTGGACAGTCCAAGAGACCCAGTACTTC.

The chain links TRBV4-2 to TRBJ2-7, with 10 bases identical to TRBD2. The CDR3 extends over 15 amino acids. Germline V lookup: CDR1 LGHNA, CDR2 YNFKEQ. V was clipped by 0 bases and J by 4 bases; unmatched bases: 3. CDR3 sequence: CASSQEGTSVYEQYF. As DNA, the CDR3 is TGTGCCAGCAGCCAAGAAGGGACTAGCGTTTACGAGCAGTACTTC.

This chain joins TRBV2 and TRBJ1-5, with D hard to call. V shed 7 bases and J shed 0 bases, with 10 bases lying between them. Per the germline V gene, CDR1 is SNHLY and CDR2 is FYNNEI. This CDR3 is built from 14 residues. The DNA for the CDR3 is TGTGCCAGCAAAGCGACTAATAGCAATCAGCCCCAGCATTTT. Its protein product is CASKATNSNQPQHF.

V and J are TRBV7-9 and TRBJ1-1, with D unclear. This CDR3 is built from 12 residues. Germline-derived CDR1 and CDR2 are SEHNR and FQNEAQ (reference sequence). Trimming left V 5 bases short and J 6 bases short, with 10 bases between. The CDR3 nucleotides read TGTGCCAGCAGCCCGGGTAGAGCTGAAGCTTTCTTT. It codes for CASSPGRAEAFF.

The chain combines TRBV5-4 with TRBJ2-7; a possible D gene is TRBD1 (5 bases). This CDR3 is built from 11 residues. V dropped 4 bases and J dropped 5 bases, with 7 bases sitting between them. CDR1 SGHNT and CDR2 YYREEE come from the germline V gene (reference sequence). The CDR3 region has the DNA TGTGCCAGCAGCCTCAGGGACGAGCAGTACTTC. Its protein is CASSLRDEQYF.

This chain links TRBV28 with TRBJ2-3; 7 positions match TRBD2. The CDR3 covers 16 residues. Germline V gives CDR1 MDHEN, CDR2 SYDVKM. V lost 8 bases and J lost 0; bases outside the gene matches: 11. This chain's CDR3 is CASFPGGGISTDTQYF. CDR3 sequence (DNA): TGTGCCAGCTTTCCCGGGGGAGGGATTAGCACAGATACGCAGTATTTT.

The CDR3 sequence: CASRMAARAYEQYF. CDR3 in DNA: TGTGCCAGCAGGATGGCGGCGAGGGCCTACGAGCAGTACTTC. The chain has TRBV28 and TRBJ2-7, with D perhaps TRBD2 (5 bases). The CDR3 loop spans 14 amino acids. In germline, CDR1 is MDHEN, CDR2 SYDVKM. Trimming shortened V by 6 bases and J by 2 bases, and 14 bases separated the two germline ends.

This clone was seen once. The chain has TRBV19 and TRBJ1-1, with a tentative D call TRBD1 (5 bases). Germline V gene sequence: CDR1 LNHDA, CDR2 SQIVND (reference sequence). This CDR3 region has 12 residues. Trimming shortened V by 9 bases and J by 1 base, and 9 bases separated the two germline ends. The CDR3: CASLGGNTEAFF. The CDR3 nucleotides read TGTGCCAGCCTGGGGGGGAACACTGAAGCTTTCTTT.